Sequencing of this T cell receptor (beta chain) was carried out in a study of cytomegalovirus exposure and HLA in healthy donors. 60 Vbeta and 13 Jbeta primers were used in PCR. Using immunoSEQ multiplex PCR, the repertoire was profiled, and TCRdb retains in-frame clones only, with some absent. This listing includes 91,000 or so clones. Healthy bone marrow donors made up the donors. As concerns this clone: No antigen is known for it.

Study-level results: Per a later analysis, 15,000 to 20,000 TCR beta sequences showed association with HLA alleles at 0.05 false discovery rate.

The receptor comes from a woman aged 25 to 45 in good health and CMV-seronegative. Sequencing was carried out using PBMCs.

The CDR3 loop is CASSLYSTTPLHF. The CDR3 DNA follows: TGTGCCAGCAGCTTATACAGCACAACACCCCTCCACTTT. This rearrangement joins TRBV11-2 to TRBJ1-6; D unresolved. Trimming shortened V by 2 bases and J by 11 bases, and 10 bases separated the two germline ends. This CDR3 contains 13 residues. Germline CDR1 reads SGHAT; CDR2 reads FQNNGV.